This paragraph reports one TCR beta chain. Its antigen is still unknown. Original handling: Because ImmunoSEQ provided only junction sequences with no quality scores, the filtering differed. The protocol was immunoSEQ multiplex PCR, while the TCRdb copy is restricted to in-frame clones and leaves out a portion. The DNA gave D and trimming, while V, J and clone size come from that table. Here the sample spans roughly 2 million clones, roughly 96% being singletons. This specimen belongs to a study of shared clonotypes between healthy human individuals. Study-wide points: Across a handful of donors, naive CD4 shared roughly 5%, naive CD8 under 4%, memory CD4 roughly 2.3%, memory CD8 around 0.42%. Researchers sampled blood only, noting tissue repertoires likely differ.

The CDR3 totals 18 residues. The germline CDR1 and CDR2 sequences are LGHNA and YSLEER. The trim removed 1 base at V and 2 bases at J, leaving 10 bases unmatched. This receptor was taken from a man younger than 35 in good health. The rearrangement uses TRBV4-3 and TRBJ2-5; 10 nucleotides line up with TRBD1. Sequencing was performed on naive CD4+ T cells sorted from blood. Subset indicated: CD45RA+ positively selected. The CDR3: CASSQGQGAGGAQETQYF. In DNA form, the CDR3 reads TGCGCCAGCAGCCAAGGACAGGGGGCAGGGGGGGCACAAGAGACCCAGTACTTC.